This T cell receptor (beta chain) was found in a study of shared clonotypes between healthy human individuals. Study conclusions and caveats: What limited the represented genetic and exposure-history diversity was the small number of donors.

CDR3 length: 15 residues. Germline lookup yields CDR1 KGHSH and CDR2 LQKENI. V trimming: 0 bases; J trimming: 7 bases; junction bases outside the gene matches: 4. To note about this clone: The antigen is unknown.

The assay was immunoSEQ multiplex PCR, and TCRdb's table has in-frame clones only and misses some. Among approximately 460,000 clones listed, approximately 77% were seen once. The V call is TRBV18, the J call TRBJ2-1; 9 nucleotides match TRBD2. This receptor was identified in a woman in her forties in good health. Some clones in this sample may be carry-over from other donors' samples. The material sequenced was PBMCs. CDR3 region: CASSPPASGTNEQFF. The CDR3 region has the DNA TGTGCCAGCTCACCACCCGCTAGCGGGACGAATGAGCAGTTCTTC.